Sequencing of this T cell receptor beta chain was carried out in a study of T cell responses to AZD1222 COVID-19 vaccine. Here immunoSEQ multiplex PCR was the method, and the copy in TCRdb shows in-frame clones only, minus some. Of roughly 100,000 clones in the sample, roughly 91% were seen once. This TCR was recovered from an adult in good health. This specimen was peripheral blood, taken on day 0 of AZD1222 vaccination.

In DNA form, the CDR3 reads TGTGCCAGTAGTAGCGTCAGGGGCAACGAGCAGTACTTC. This sequence encodes CASSSVRGNEQYF. The V and J genes are TRBV19 and TRBJ2-7, with D tentatively TRBD1 (6 bases). Per the germline V gene, CDR1 is LNHDA and CDR2 is SQIVND (reference sequence). The V gene lost 4 bases and the J gene lost 5 bases, with 12 bases spanning the gap. This CDR3 contains 13 residues.